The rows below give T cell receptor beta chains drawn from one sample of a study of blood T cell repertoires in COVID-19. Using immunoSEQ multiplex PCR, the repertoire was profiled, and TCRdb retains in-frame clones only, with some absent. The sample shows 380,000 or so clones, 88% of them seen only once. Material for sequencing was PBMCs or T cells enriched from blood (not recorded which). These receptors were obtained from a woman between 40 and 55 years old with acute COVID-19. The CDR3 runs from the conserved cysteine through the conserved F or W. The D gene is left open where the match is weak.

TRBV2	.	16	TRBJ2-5	CASSEALIFGQETQYF
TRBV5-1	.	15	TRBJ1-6	CASPAGGAGNSPLHF
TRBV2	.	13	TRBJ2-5	CASSWQGEETQYF
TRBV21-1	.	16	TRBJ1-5	CASSTGTLTGNQPQHF
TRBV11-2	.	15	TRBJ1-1	CASSSYSGANTEAFF
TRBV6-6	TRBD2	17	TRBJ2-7	CASSPGLKTSGGYEQYF
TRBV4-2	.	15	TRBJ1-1	CASSPQGGTNTEAFF
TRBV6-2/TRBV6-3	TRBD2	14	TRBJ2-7	CASSFGLAPYEQYF
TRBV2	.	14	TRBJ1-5	CASSELRGSQPQHF
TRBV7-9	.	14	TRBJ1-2	CASSLEAAGYGYTF
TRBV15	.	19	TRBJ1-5	CATSRELQAPPPPDQPQHF
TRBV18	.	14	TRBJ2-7	CASSPEGQSYEQYF
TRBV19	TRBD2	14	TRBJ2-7	CASSPGTSGGEQYF
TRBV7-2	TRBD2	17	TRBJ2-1	CASSLVGTSGPDNEQFF
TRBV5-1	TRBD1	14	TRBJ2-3	CASMDPDRGGTQYF
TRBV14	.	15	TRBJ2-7	CASSQVFGDSYEQYF
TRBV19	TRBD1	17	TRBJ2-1	CASSSRGNPRKGNEQFF
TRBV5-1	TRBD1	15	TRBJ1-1	CASSRDSWSITEAFF
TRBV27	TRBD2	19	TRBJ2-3	CASSLRLLAGGRGTDTQYF
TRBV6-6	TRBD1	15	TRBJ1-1	CASSTGTVINTEAFF
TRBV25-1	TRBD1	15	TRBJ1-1	CASSEFPGGNTEAFF
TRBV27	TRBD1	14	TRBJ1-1	CASSFTGTGVRAFF
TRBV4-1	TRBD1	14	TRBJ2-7	CASSQGDRAYEQYF
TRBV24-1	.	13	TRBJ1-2	CATSDETERGYTF
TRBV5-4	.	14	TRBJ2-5	CASSLGTQEETQYF
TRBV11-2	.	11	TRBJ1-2	CASSSGRGYTF
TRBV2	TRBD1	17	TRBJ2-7	CASSALTGQRLSYEQYF
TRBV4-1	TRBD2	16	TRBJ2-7	CASSPKSGGGAGEQYF
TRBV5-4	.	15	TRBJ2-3	CASSRGGGSLNTQYF
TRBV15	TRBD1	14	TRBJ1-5	CATSSDRGNQPQHF
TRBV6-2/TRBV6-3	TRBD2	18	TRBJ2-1	CASSYSRSGGLVGNEQFF
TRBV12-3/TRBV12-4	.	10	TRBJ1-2	CATAAEGYTF
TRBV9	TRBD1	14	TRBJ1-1	CASSVGQALTEAFF